The 27 T cell receptor beta chains below were found in one sample sequenced in a study of shared clonotypes between healthy human individuals. Clones were read by immunoSEQ multiplex PCR, and TCRdb kept only the in-frame ones, dropping some. The table has roughly 2.6 million clones, roughly 92% seen once. Specimen: naive CD4+ T cells sorted from blood. The subset is: CD45RA+ positively selected. The receptor source for this set is a man between 18 and 35 years old in good health.

The chain links TRBV6-5 to TRBJ1-2, with D unclear. Germline loops: CDR1 MNHEY, CDR2 SVGAGI. Deletions cut 0 bases from V and 6 bases from J, with 14 bases between. The CDR3 is 15 amino acids. The CDR3 DNA reads TGTGCCAGCAGTTACTCAGGGATAGTGACGGATGGCTACACCTTC. This gives the protein CASSYSGIVTDGYTF.

V gene TRBV11-2 combines with J gene TRBJ2-2, with D possibly TRBD1 on 5 matching bases. CDR1 is SGHAT and CDR2 is FQNNGV in the germline V gene. Trimming removed 0 bases from V and 6 bases from J, with 8 bases in between. The CDR3 runs to 14 residues. The CDR3 sequence is CASSLDRQSGELFF. In DNA form, the CDR3 reads TGTGCCAGCAGCTTAGATAGACAGTCCGGGGAGCTGTTTTTT.

The table lists this clone with a count of one. The chain carries TRBV6-1 and TRBJ2-5, with D tentatively TRBD1 or TRBD2 (6 bases each). CDR1 and CDR2 from the germline V gene are MNHNS and SASEGT. V dropped 10 bases and J dropped 5 bases, with 14 bases sitting between them. The CDR3 runs 12 residues. CDR3 DNA sequence: TGTGCCACCTCACGGGGGCTGGAGACCCAGTACTTC. This codes for CATSRGLETQYF.

The chain couples TRBV4-1 to TRBJ2-7; D is possibly TRBD1 or TRBD2 (5 bases each). The germline V and J ends were trimmed by 4 bases and 0 bases, with 22 bases remaining between them. Germline CDR1 and CDR2: MGHRA and YSYEKL. The CDR3 consists of 18 residues. CDR3 region: CASSRETTGTAASYEQYF. The CDR3, as DNA: TGCGCCAGCAGCCGGGAAACAACCGGGACGGCTGCCTCCTACGAGCAGTACTTC.

The chain joins TRBV5-6 to TRBJ1-1; D might be TRBD1 (6 bases). V lost 3 bases and J lost 11, with 23 bases in between. Germline CDR1 is SGHDT and CDR2 is YYEEEE. CDR3 length: 15 amino acids. CDR3 nucleotides: TGTGCCAGCAGCTACCATAGCGGAAGGGGGAGTGTTGCTTTCTTT. Protein: CASSYHSGRGSVAFF.

The chain uses TRBV30 and TRBJ2-2; D gene unclear. Germline V gives CDR1 GTSNPN, CDR2 SVGIG (reference sequence). Trimming left V 5 bases short and J 1 base short, with 11 bases between. This CDR3 has 14 residues. CDR3 sequence: CAWGEKKNTGELFF. DNA of the CDR3: TGTGCCTGGGGGGAAAAAAAGAACACCGGGGAGCTGTTTTTT.

The rearrangement uses TRBV18 and TRBJ2-5, with 8 bases identical to TRBD2. There are 15 residues in the CDR3. Germline-derived CDR1 and CDR2 are KGHSH and LQKENI. V was pared by 3 bases and J by 0 bases, with 3 bases of the junction left unmatched. CDR3 protein: CASSPIAGNQETQYF. CDR3 DNA sequence: TGTGCCAGCTCACCGATAGCGGGAAACCAAGAGACCCAGTACTTC. Combining the CDR3 with reference TRBV18 and TRBJ2-5 gives the whole variable domain NAGVMQNPRHLVRRRGQEARLRCSPMKGHSHVYWYRQLPEEGLKFMVYLQKENIIDESGMPKERFSAEFPKEGPSILRIQQVVRGDSAAYFCASSPIAGNQETQYFGPGTRLLVL.

This clone was counted once. The V gene is TRBV6-5, the J gene TRBJ1-6, with D hard to call. CDR3 length: 15 amino acids. Looked up from germline, CDR1 is MNHEY and CDR2 is SVGAGI. V dropped 3 bases and J dropped 4 bases, with 10 bases sitting between them. This CDR3 reads CASSYAQMYNSPLHF. As DNA, the CDR3 is TGTGCCAGCAGTTATGCACAGATGTATAATTCACCCCTCCACTTT.

The CDR3 DNA reads TGCGCCAGCAGCCAAGTCCTAGCGGGAGCCAATGAGCAGTTCTTC. Translating it yields CASSQVLAGANEQFF. This sequence joins TRBV4-1 and TRBJ2-1; 10 bases are a match to TRBD2. The CDR3 has 15 residues. The germline gives CDR1 MGHRA, CDR2 YSYEKL. The V gene end was trimmed by 1 base and the J gene end by 6 bases; junction bases not matched to a gene: 3.

A word on this clone: Other nucleotide sequences from this sample produce the same CDR3. The CDR3 DNA reads as TGTGCCAGCAGCTTAACTGGCGGGACGAACACCGGGGAGCTGTTTTTT. This encodes CASSLTGGTNTGELFF. The chain is built from TRBV11-2 and TRBJ2-2; TRBD2 might be the D (6 bases). V was trimmed by 2 bases and J by 0 bases, leaving 10 bases between them. Per the germline V gene, CDR1 is SGHAT and CDR2 is FQNNGV. This CDR3 is 16 amino acids long.

V is TRBV7-2 and J is TRBJ2-1; 11 bases map to TRBD2. Germline lookup yields CDR1 SGHTA and CDR2 FQGNSA. CDR3 length: 16 amino acids. Trimming at V came to 4 bases and at J to 3 bases, leaving 5 bases not matched to a gene. The CDR3 DNA reads TGTGCCAGCAGCTCCCAAACTAGCGGGAGCTACAATGAGCAGTTCTTC. This encodes CASSSQTSGSYNEQFF. Combining the CDR3 with reference TRBV7-2 and TRBJ2-1 gives the whole variable domain GAGVSQSPSNKVTEKGKDVELRCDPISGHTALYWYRQSLGQGLEFLIYFQGNSAPDKSGLPSDRFSAERTGGSVSTLTIQRTQQEDSAVYLCASSSQTSGSYNEQFFGPGTRLTVL.

This sequence joins TRBV9 and TRBJ2-7; 12 nucleotides line up with TRBD2. V was pared by 0 bases and J by 4 bases, with 2 bases of the junction left unmatched. The CDR3 is made up of 15 amino acids. Germline V gene lookup returns CDR1 SGDLS and CDR2 YYNGEE. CDR3 DNA: TGTGCCAGCAGCGTAGGACTAGCGGGAGTATACGAGCAGTACTTC. It translates to CASSVGLAGVYEQYF.

This chain uses TRBV19 with TRBJ1-6; 11 bases are shared with TRBD1. With 5 bases clipped from V and 13 bases from J, the junction kept 7 bases outside the gene matches. The CDR3 has 14 amino acids. CDR1 is LNHDA, CDR2 SQIVND, per germline (reference sequence). The CDR3 nucleotides read TGTGCCAGTAGTGATGCGGGACAGGGGGTCCCCCTCCACTTT. Translated: CASSDAGQGVPLHF.

V gene TRBV7-8 combines with J gene TRBJ1-4, with D tentatively TRBD1 (5 bases). The germline V and J ends were trimmed by 7 bases and 8 bases, with 20 bases remaining between them. The CDR3 covers 15 residues. The germline V gene has CDR1 SGHVS and CDR2 FQNEAQ. CDR3 sequence: CASTFSGTEEEKLFF. Written as DNA, the CDR3 is TGTGCCAGCACATTTTCCGGGACGGAGGAGGAAAAACTGTTTTTT. The full variable domain, its missing parts supplied by reference TRBV7-8 and TRBJ1-4, is GAGVSQSPRYKVAKRGQDVALRCDPISGHVSLFWYQQALGQGPEFLTYFQNEAQLDKSGLPSDRFFAERPEGSVSTLKIQRTQQEDSAVYLCASTFSGTEEEKLFFGSGTQLSVL.

Note on this clone: The same CDR3 also results from other DNA sequences found in this sample. This chain joins TRBV20-1 and TRBJ1-3; D is uncertain. CDR1 is DFQATT and CDR2 is SNEGSKA in the germline V gene (reference sequence). The length of the CDR3 is 11 residues. V gave up 6 bases and J gave up 4 bases, with 7 bases separating them. CDR3 DNA sequence: TGCAGTGCCTCTTCAGGAAACACCATATATTTT. Its translation is CSASSGNTIYF.

J is TRBJ2-7 and V is TRBV2; 9 bases agree with TRBD2. CDR1 and CDR2 from the germline V gene are SNHLY and FYNNEI. The CDR3 totals 15 residues. The V and J ends lost 7 bases and 7 bases, in that order; junction bases with no gene match: 14. CDR3 nucleotides: TGTGCCAGCACCGCCGACATAGCGGGAGTTCATGAGCAGTACTTC. It specifies CASTADIAGVHEQYF.

The chain carries TRBV30 and TRBJ2-1; 9 nucleotides agree with TRBD2. The ends lost 0 bases at V and 6 bases at J; junction bases unmatched: 9. This CDR3 has 16 residues. Germline-derived CDR1 and CDR2 are GTSNPN and SVGIG (reference sequence). The CDR3 region has the DNA TGTGCCTGGAGTGTAGAGTGGGCTAGCGGGGTCAATGAGCAGTTCTTC. This sequence encodes CAWSVEWASGVNEQFF.

This clone was counted once. The chain recombines TRBV5-6 with TRBJ2-7; D not certain. The CDR3 consists of 12 residues. Looked up from germline, CDR1 is SGHDT and CDR2 is YYEEEE. V was cut by 0 bases and J by 6 bases, with 7 bases left in between. The CDR3 sequence: CASSLAIGEQYF. The CDR3 region has the DNA TGTGCCAGCAGCTTGGCTATCGGCGAGCAGTACTTC.

The DNA for the CDR3 is TGCGCCAGCAGCTCTGGGACAGGGGGAGACATTCAGTACTTC. Encoded protein: CASSSGTGGDIQYF. V gene TRBV5-1 combines with J gene TRBJ2-4; 11 bases are shared with TRBD1. CDR1 and CDR2 (germline): SGHRS, YFSETQ. This CDR3 spans 14 amino acids. J gave up 8 bases and V 3 bases, and 4 bases lay outside the gene matches.

The V gene is TRBV19, the J gene TRBJ2-5, with D maybe TRBD1 (6 bases). There are 13 residues in the CDR3. V was shortened by 5 bases and J by 6 bases, with 13 bases between the two germline ends. Germline V gives CDR1 LNHDA, CDR2 SQIVND (reference sequence). The CDR3 region is CASSPQQGQTQYF. In nucleotides, the CDR3 is TGTGCCAGTAGTCCCCAACAGGGCCAGACCCAGTACTTC.

Note on this clone: The sample has other DNA sequences that encode this CDR3 too. The rearrangement uses TRBV7-3 and TRBJ2-7, with 8 bases lining up with TRBD1. This CDR3 has 13 residues. The V segment lost 5 bases and the J segment 3 bases; nucleotides outside the gene matches: 3. Germline assignment: CDR1 SGHTA and CDR2 FQGTGA. CDR3 in DNA: TGTGCCAGCAGCCTCGACAGGGGCTACGAGCAGTACTTC. Its protein product is CASSLDRGYEQYF.

The chain is built from TRBV19 and TRBJ1-6; 7 positions match TRBD1. Trimming cost V 5 bases and J 8 bases; bases outside gene matches: 6. Germline V CDR1 and CDR2: LNHDA, SQIVND (reference sequence). CDR3 size: 14 residues. CDR3 DNA sequence: TGTGCCAGTAGTTCCGGGACAGTATATTCACCCCTCCACTTT. Translated, it gives CASSSGTVYSPLHF. Full variable domain (missing parts from reference TRBV19 and TRBJ1-6): DGGITQSPKYLFRKEGQNVTLSCEQNLNHDAMYWYRQDPGQGLRLIYYSQIVNDFQKGDIAEGYSVSREKKESFPLTVTSAQKNPTAFYLCASSSGTVYSPLHFGNGTRLTVT.

The chain joins TRBV6-1 to TRBJ1-1, with D tentatively TRBD1 (5 bases). CDR1 MNHNS and CDR2 SASEGT come from the germline V gene. Trimming removed 5 bases from V and 0 bases from J, with 13 bases in between. The CDR3 covers 15 residues. The CDR3 bases are TGTGCCAGCAGTTTTAGACAGCTTATGAACACTGAAGCTTTCTTT. It codes for CASSFRQLMNTEAFF.

The chain links TRBV11-2 to TRBJ2-4; D may be TRBD1 or TRBD2 (5 bases each). Trimming removed 7 bases from V and 2 bases from J, with 12 bases in between. Germline assignment: CDR1 SGHAT and CDR2 FQNNGV. The CDR3 contains 14 residues. The CDR3 sequence: CASIPGPTKNIQYF. In DNA form, the CDR3 reads TGTGCCAGCATTCCGGGGCCGACCAAAAACATTCAGTACTTC.

The chain carries TRBV6-6 and TRBJ2-7; D call uncertain. The germline gives CDR1 MNHNY, CDR2 SVGAGI (reference sequence). This CDR3 comprises 11 residues. V was cut by 7 bases and J by 5 bases, with 9 bases left in between. In nucleotides, the CDR3 is TGTGCCAGCAATCGAAAAAACGAGCAGTACTTC. This gives the protein CASNRKNEQYF.

In this sample, this clone turned up a few times. V usage is TRBV28 and J usage is TRBJ1-1, with a weak D call TRBD1 (5 bases). Germline CDR1 reads MDHEN; CDR2 reads SYDVKM. The CDR3 runs 12 residues. The V end was cut by 6 bases, the J end by 2 bases, with 7 bases between. The CDR3 sequence is CASRGVNTEAFF. The CDR3 DNA reads TGTGCCAGCAGGGGGGTAAACACTGAAGCTTTCTTT.

The chain links TRBV10-1 to TRBJ1-3; 10 nucleotides match TRBD1. This CDR3 has 15 residues. Germline V CDR1 and CDR2: WNHNN, SYGVQD (reference sequence). The junction had 5 bases not matched to a gene; V was cut back by 5 bases and J by 4 bases. The CDR3 DNA sequence: TGCGCCAGCAGTCGGGACAGGGGTCGGGGAAACACCATATATTTT. Amino acid sequence: CASSRDRGRGNTIYF.